The clone carrying this TCR beta chain was detected a few times. Its specificity is not known. This specimen belongs to a study of radiation and T cells in renal cell carcinoma. Study-level results: From baseline, blood top tumor clonotypes peaked at 2 weeks post-radiation.

Profiled with immunoSEQ multiplex PCR; TCRdb holds only in-frame clones, not every one. The data hold approximately 150,000 clones, with less than 90% observed a single time. Time point denoted: blood 4 weeks post-SBRT, at nephrectomy. Treatment reported: 15 Gy SBRT to primary tumor, nephrectomy 4 weeks later. Nephrectomy followed 15 Gy stereotactic body radiation by 4 weeks. Radiation-treated patients gave blood at baseline, week 2 and week 4. The tumor was a clear cell renal cell carcinoma. The CDR3 is made up of 15 amino acids. CDR1 and CDR2 (germline): LNHDA, SQIVND (reference sequence). V lost 6 bases, J lost 9 bases, and 21 bases lay in between.

This clonotype was obtained from a woman between 45 and 65 years old with renal cell carcinoma. The V gene is TRBV19, the J gene TRBJ2-1, with D possibly being TRBD1 (5 bases). The input for sequencing was blood, taken from a patient whose treatment included radiotherapy and nephrectomy. The CDR3 DNA reads as TGTGCCAGTAGCAGACAGCATATAGAAATGGTTGAGCAGTTCTTC. Translating gives CASSRQHIEMVEQFF. Drawing the rest from reference TRBV19 and TRBJ2-1, the complete variable domain is DGGITQSPKYLFRKEGQNVTLSCEQNLNHDAMYWYRQDPGQGLRLIYYSQIVNDFQKGDIAEGYSVSREKKESFPLTVTSAQKNPTAFYLCASSRQHIEMVEQFFGPGTRLTVL.